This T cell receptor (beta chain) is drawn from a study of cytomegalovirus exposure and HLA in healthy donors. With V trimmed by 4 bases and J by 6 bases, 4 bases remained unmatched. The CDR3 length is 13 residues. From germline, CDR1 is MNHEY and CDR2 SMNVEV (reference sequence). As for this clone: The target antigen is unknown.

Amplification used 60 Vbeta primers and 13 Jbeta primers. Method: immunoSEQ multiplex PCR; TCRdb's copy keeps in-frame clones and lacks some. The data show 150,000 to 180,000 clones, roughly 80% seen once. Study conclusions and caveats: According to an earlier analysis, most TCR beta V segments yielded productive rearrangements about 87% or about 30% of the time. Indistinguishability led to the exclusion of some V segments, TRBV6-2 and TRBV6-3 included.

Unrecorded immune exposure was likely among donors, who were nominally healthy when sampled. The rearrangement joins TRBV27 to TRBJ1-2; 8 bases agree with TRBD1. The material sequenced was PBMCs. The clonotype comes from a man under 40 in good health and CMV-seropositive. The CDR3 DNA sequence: TGTGCCAGCAGTTCGGACAGGGCTAATGGCTACACCTTC. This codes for CASSSDRANGYTF.